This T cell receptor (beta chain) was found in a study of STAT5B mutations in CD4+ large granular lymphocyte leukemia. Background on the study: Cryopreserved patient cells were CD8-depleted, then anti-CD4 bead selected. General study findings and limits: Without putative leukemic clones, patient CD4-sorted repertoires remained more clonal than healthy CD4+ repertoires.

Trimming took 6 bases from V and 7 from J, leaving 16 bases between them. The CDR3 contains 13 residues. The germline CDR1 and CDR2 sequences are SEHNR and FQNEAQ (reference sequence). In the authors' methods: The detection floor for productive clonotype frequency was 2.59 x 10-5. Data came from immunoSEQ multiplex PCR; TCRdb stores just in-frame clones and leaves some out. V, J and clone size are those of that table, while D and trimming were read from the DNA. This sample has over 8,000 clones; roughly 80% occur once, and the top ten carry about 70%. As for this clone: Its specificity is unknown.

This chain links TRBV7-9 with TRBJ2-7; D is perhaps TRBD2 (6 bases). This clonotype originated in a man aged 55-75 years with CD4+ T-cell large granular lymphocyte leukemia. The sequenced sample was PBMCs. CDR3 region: CASSQEGLGEQYF. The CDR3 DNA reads TGTGCCAGCAGTCAGGAGGGGCTGGGAGAGCAGTACTTC. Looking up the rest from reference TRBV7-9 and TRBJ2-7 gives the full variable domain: DTGVSQNPRHKITKRGQNVTFRCDPISEHNRLYWYRQTLGQGPEFLTYFQNEAQLEKSRLLSDRFSAERPKGSFSTLEIQRTEQGDSAMYLCASSQEGLGEQYFGPGTRLTVT.